The T cell receptor (beta chain) under discussion was sequenced for a study of blood T cell repertoires in COVID-19. The germline V gene encodes CDR1 SGHDT and CDR2 YYEEEE. The CDR3 loop spans 15 amino acids. Trimming removed 5 bases at V and 0 bases at J, with 9 bases between. Assay used: immunoSEQ multiplex PCR; TCRdb lists only in-frame clones, some missing. The table records a few hundred thousand clones, more than 85% of them present only once. This clone appeared a few times. The sample taken for sequencing was peripheral blood. This TCR was sampled from a woman in her 70s with active or convalescent COVID-19. V usage is TRBV5-6 and J usage is TRBJ1-6, with D possibly TRBD1 on 5 matching bases. Here the CDR3 reads CASREGSSYNSPLHF. The CDR3 region has the DNA TGTGCCAGCAGGGAGGGGAGCTCCTATAATTCACCCCTCCACTTT.